These 30 T cell receptor beta chains share one sample of origin, sequenced in a study of yellow fever vaccine responses in identical twins. TCRdb re-called the RT-PCR reads with MiXCR, one entry per CDR3 protein. In the table there are over 1,000 distinct CDR3 sequences, around 85% of which are singletons. The sequenced sample was T cells from blood (PBMCs), unsorted or a sorted subset (not recorded which), obtained before or after yellow fever vaccination (not recorded which). Receptors originate from a female donor who received the yellow fever vaccine.

This clonotype has a handful of counts. The V and J genes are TRBV6-4 and TRBJ1-5; no reliable D call. V was cut by 5 bases and J by 5 bases, with 10 bases left in between. The length of the CDR3 is 13 residues. The germline V gene has CDR1 MRHNA and CDR2 SNTAGT. In DNA, the CDR3 is TGTGCCAGCAGTCACAGATCTGATCAGCCCCAGCATTTT. Protein product: CASSHRSDQPQHF.

V and J are TRBV6-5 and TRBJ2-2, with D unclear. Germline CDR1 is MNHEY and CDR2 is SVGAGI. The length of the CDR3 is 17 residues. V lost 7 bases and J lost 5, with 23 bases in between. Here the CDR3 DNA reads TGTGCCAGCACCTTCCGGTGGGCAGATATTATGACCGGGGAGCTGTTTTTT. It encodes CASTFRWADIMTGELFF.

This clonotype was seen just once. The chain combines TRBV6-1 with TRBJ1-2, with unresolved D. Germline assignment: CDR1 MNHNS and CDR2 SASEGT. V shed 7 bases and J shed 2 bases, with 11 bases lying between them. The CDR3 length is 13 residues. The CDR3 is CASTPDENYGYTF. The CDR3 nucleotides are TGTGCCAGCACCCCGGACGAGAACTATGGCTACACCTTC.

The chain carries TRBV11-3 and TRBJ2-1; 8 bases match TRBD2. V trimming: 3 bases; J trimming: 4 bases; junction bases outside the gene matches: 8. The CDR3 covers 16 residues. Germline loops: CDR1 SGHNT, CDR2 YENEEA. The DNA for the CDR3 is TGTGCCAGCAGCTTGACTAGCGTACATGATTACAATGAGCAGTTCTTC. Translated, it gives CASSLTSVHDYNEQFF. Full variable domain (missing parts from reference TRBV11-3 and TRBJ2-1): EAGVVQSPRYKIIEKKQPVAFWCNPISGHNTLYWYLQNLGQGPELLIRYENEEAVDDSQLPKDRFSAERLKGVDSTLKIQPAELGDSAVYLCASSLTSVHDYNEQFFGPGTRLTVL.

This chain uses TRBV9 with TRBJ2-7; weak D call: TRBD1 (6 bases). The CDR3 is 13 amino acids. Germline CDR1 reads SGDLS; CDR2 reads YYNGEE. The V end was cut by 2 bases, the J end by 3 bases, with 9 bases between. In DNA, the CDR3 is TGTGCCAGCAGCGTCGAGGGGGACTACGAGCAGTACTTC. As protein: CASSVEGDYEQYF.

This clonotype is hyperexpanded by share. V is TRBV5-4 and J is TRBJ2-1; maybe TRBD2 (5 bases). CDR1 is SGHNT, CDR2 YYREEE, per germline (reference sequence). There are 15 residues in the CDR3. V lost 0 bases and J 6 bases, leaving 13 bases between the germline ends. The CDR3 nucleotides read TGTGCCAGCAGCTTGGGGACTTTCCGTGGCAATGAGCAGTTCTTC. This translates into CASSLGTFRGNEQFF.

This chain connects TRBV5-5 to TRBJ2-1; the D call may be TRBD1 or TRBD2 (5 bases each). The V and J ends lost 3 bases and 0 bases respectively, with 13 bases between them. The germline V gene has CDR1 SGHKS and CDR2 YYEKEE (reference sequence). CDR3 length: 16 residues. In nucleotides, the CDR3 is TGTGCCAGCAGCTCTCCTGACGGGACCTCCTACAATGAGCAGTTCTTC. Its protein product is CASSSPDGTSYNEQFF.

The V and J genes are TRBV12-3 or TRBV12-4 and TRBJ1-1, with a weak D call TRBD1 (6 bases). V was shortened by 3 bases and J by 2 bases, with 19 bases between the two germline ends. The CDR3 runs to 17 residues. Here the CDR3 DNA reads TGTGCCAGCAGTTTCGGCAGGGGAAAGTCAGGTAACACTGAAGCTTTCTTT. Translation: CASSFGRGKSGNTEAFF.

A few counts support this clonotype. The chain combines TRBV6-5 with TRBJ1-3; D unresolved. Trimming shortened V by 0 bases and J by 2 bases, and 14 bases separated the two germline ends. The CDR3 sequence is 17 residues long. Germline assignment: CDR1 MNHEY and CDR2 SVGAGI. This CDR3 is CASSYSAGGATGNTIYF. The DNA for the CDR3 is TGTGCCAGCAGTTACTCGGCCGGCGGCGCCACTGGAAACACCATATATTTT.

V gene TRBV9 combines with J gene TRBJ2-2; D gene ambiguous. The ends were cut back, 0 bases at V and 7 bases at J, with 4 bases in the middle. CDR3 size: 12 residues. In germline, CDR1 is SGDLS, CDR2 YYNGEE. The CDR3 region is CASSVGGGELFF. CDR3 in DNA: TGTGCCAGCAGCGTAGGCGGCGGGGAGCTGTTTTTT.

This clonotype was picked up a small number of times. The J gene is TRBJ1-2, the V gene TRBV15; no clear D gene. Trimming stripped 7 bases from V and 2 bases from J, with 11 bases between. This CDR3 has 13 residues. The germline CDR1 and CDR2 sequences are LNHNV and YYDKDF (reference sequence). This chain's CDR3 is CATNEGRNYGYTF. CDR3 nucleotides: TGTGCCACCAACGAAGGGAGGAACTATGGCTACACCTTC.

The chain has TRBV24-1 and TRBJ1-2, with D tentatively TRBD1 (6 bases). The V gene's germline CDR1 is KGHDR and CDR2 SFDVKD. Trimming took off 7 bases at V and 4 bases at J, with 15 bases between the two ends. This CDR3 is built from 14 residues. The CDR3 sequence: CATSRPDSSYGYTF. CDR3 DNA sequence: TGTGCCACCAGCCGACCGGACAGCTCCTATGGCTACACCTTC.

This chain joins TRBV20-1 and TRBJ2-7; D unclear. Germline V lookup: CDR1 DFQATT, CDR2 SNEGSKA (reference sequence). There are 15 residues in the CDR3. V lost 6 bases and J lost 3, with 21 bases in between. The CDR3 region is CSAALGSLSRYEQYF. The CDR3 DNA reads as TGCAGTGCCGCCCTGGGCAGCCTTAGCCGCTACGAGCAGTACTTC.

J is TRBJ2-1 and V is TRBV20-1, with D perhaps matching TRBD1 (6 bases). In germline, CDR1 is DFQATT, CDR2 SNEGSKA (reference sequence). V lost 2 bases, J lost 3 bases, and 14 bases lay in between. The CDR3 runs to 15 residues. As DNA, the CDR3 is TGCAGTGCTAGATCGGGACACCAGAACTACAATGAGCAGTTCTTC. It yields the protein CSARSGHQNYNEQFF.

V usage is TRBV7-9 and J usage is TRBJ2-3; tentative D call: TRBD2 (7 bases). CDR1 and CDR2 (germline): SEHNR, FQNEAQ (reference sequence). The germline V and J ends were trimmed by 5 bases and 2 bases, with 17 bases remaining between them. The CDR3 totals 16 residues. DNA of the CDR3: TGTGCCAGCAGCCCCGCCGAGGGGGGGCTCACAGATACGCAGTATTTT. Its translation: CASSPAEGGLTDTQYF.

The CDR3 spells CASSLTGKGPDTQYF. The CDR3 DNA is TGTGCCAGCAGTTTGACCGGGAAAGGGCCAGATACGCAGTATTTT. The chain carries TRBV12-3 or TRBV12-4 and TRBJ2-3; TRBD2 is a possible D gene (5 bases). This CDR3 is built from 15 residues. Trimming took 3 bases from V and 4 from J, leaving 14 bases between them.

The CDR3 loop reads CASSLDRGRVGVEQFF. The CDR3 bases are TGTGCCAGCAGCTTAGATCGGGGCAGGGTAGGTGTAGAGCAGTTCTTC. V usage is TRBV11-2 and J usage is TRBJ2-1, with D perhaps given as TRBD1 or TRBD2 (5 bases each). The CDR3 covers 16 residues. Per the germline V gene, CDR1 is SGHAT and CDR2 is FQNNGV. V was pared by 0 bases and J by 10 bases, with 19 bases between.

By frequency in the sample, this clonotype is hyperexpanded. The gene calls are TRBV6-5 and TRBJ1-1, with D possibly matching TRBD1 (6 bases). The V gene's germline CDR1 is MNHEY and CDR2 SVGAGI. The V gene lost 4 bases and the J gene lost 1 base, with 7 bases spanning the gap. The CDR3 has 13 residues. Here the CDR3 reads CASSLTGNTEAFF. The CDR3, as DNA: TGTGCCAGCAGTTTGACAGGGAACACTGAAGCTTTCTTT.

The rearrangement links TRBV24-1 to TRBJ2-2, with a weak D call TRBD1 (6 bases). V lost 2 bases to trimming and J lost 5 bases, with 17 bases between them. The length of the CDR3 is 17 residues. Germline values: CDR1 KGHDR, CDR2 SFDVKD. The CDR3 loop is CATSDYGLGARTGELFF. DNA of the CDR3: TGTGCCACCAGTGATTACGGGCTGGGGGCGAGGACCGGGGAGCTGTTTTTT.

V and J are TRBV10-1 and TRBJ1-1; D not certain. V was cut by 7 bases and J by 4 bases, with 13 bases left in between. The V gene's germline CDR1 is WNHNN and CDR2 SYGVQD (reference sequence). The CDR3 runs to 13 residues. CDR3 sequence reads: CASKGRRVTEAFF. DNA for the CDR3: TGCGCCAGCAAAGGGAGACGAGTCACTGAAGCTTTCTTT.

The rearrangement joins TRBV30 to TRBJ1-5, with a possible D match to TRBD1 (5 bases). Trimming stripped 4 bases from V and 1 base from J, with 17 bases between. This CDR3 contains 16 residues. Germline V gives CDR1 GTSNPN, CDR2 SVGIG (reference sequence). CDR3 nucleotides: TGTGCCTGGACCCGCCAAGGGGCCGGGAGCAATCAGCCCCAGCATTTT. This codes for CAWTRQGAGSNQPQHF. The variable domain in full, with the rest retrieved from reference TRBV30 and TRBJ1-5, is SQTIHQWPATLVQPVGSPLSLECTVEGTSNPNLYWYRQAAGRGLQLLFYSVGIGQISSEVPQNLSASRPQDRQFILSSKKLLLSDSGFYLCAWTRQGAGSNQPQHFGDGTRLSIL.

About this clonotype itself: Compared with germline, one end of the junction differs, possibly owing to a read error. The rearrangement joins TRBV7-7 to TRBJ2-3; D possibly corresponds to TRBD1 (6 bases). The CDR3 sequence is 14 residues long. From germline, CDR1 is SSHAT and CDR2 FNYEAQ (reference sequence). CDR3 sequence reads: CASSAQGSADTQYF. The CDR3 bases are TGTGCTAGCAGCGCGCAGGGGAGTGCAGATACGCAGTATTTT.

There are a few counts of this clonotype. The chain's CDR3 is CASTLGAEAFF. In DNA form, the CDR3 reads TGTGCCAGCACCTTGGGGGCTGAAGCTTTCTTT. This chain connects TRBV11-1 to TRBJ1-1, with D possibly being TRBD1 (5 bases). The CDR3 spans 11 residues. Trimming removed 7 bases at V and 6 bases at J, with 9 bases between. In germline, CDR1 is SGHAT, CDR2 FQDESV (reference sequence).

The chain recombines TRBV4-1 with TRBJ2-7, with a weak D call TRBD2 (5 bases). This CDR3 region has 15 residues. Per the germline V gene, CDR1 is MGHRA and CDR2 is YSYEKL. The V end lost 0 bases, the J end lost 2 bases, and 11 bases lay between the germline ends. Here the CDR3 DNA reads TGCGCCAGCAGCCAAGATGCGGACTTAACCTACGAGCAGTACTTC. It specifies CASSQDADLTYEQYF.

This clonotype was seen only a few times. This chain connects TRBV6-2 or TRBV6-3 to TRBJ1-1; maybe TRBD1 (5 bases). V was pared by 2 bases and J by 0 bases, with 7 bases between. Germline CDR1 MNHEY, CDR2 SVGEGT. This CDR3 is 14 amino acids long. Written as DNA, the CDR3 is TGTGCCAGCAGTTACGACAGTTTGAACACTGAAGCTTTCTTT. It specifies CASSYDSLNTEAFF.

Comments on this clonotype: An end of the junction does not agree with germline; a read error may underlie this. The genes are TRBV9 and TRBJ2-3; maybe TRBD1 (6 bases). This CDR3 spans 15 amino acids. CDR1 is SGDLS, CDR2 YYNGEE, per germline. The CDR3 DNA follows: TGTGCCAGCACCGTAACTGGGGGCTCGGGAGATACGCAGTATTTT. Translation: CASTVTGGSGDTQYF.

This rearrangement joins TRBV4-3 to TRBJ2-3; no clear D. Trimming cost V 0 bases and J 5 bases, with 9 bases left between them. Germline V lookup: CDR1 LGHNA, CDR2 YSLEER. The CDR3 covers 14 residues. The CDR3 reads CASSQETSVDTQYF. CDR3 nucleotides: TGCGCCAGCAGCCAAGAAACATCAGTAGATACGCAGTATTTT.

J is TRBJ2-1 and V is TRBV5-4; D is possibly TRBD2 (5 bases). The CDR3 has 14 amino acids. V was clipped by 3 bases and J by 3 bases, with 10 bases between them. Germline CDR1 SGHNT, CDR2 YYREEE (reference sequence). The chain's CDR3 is CASSSSGNYNEQFF. The CDR3 coding sequence is TGTGCCAGCAGCTCCAGCGGAAACTACAATGAGCAGTTCTTC.

This clonotype came up a few times. This chain links TRBV12-3 or TRBV12-4 with TRBJ1-6, with D possibly being TRBD1 (5 bases). The CDR3 contains 14 residues. Deletions cut 2 bases from V and 10 bases from J, with 12 bases between. CDR3 bases: TGTGCCAGCAGTTTATGGGGGGGAAAGTCACCCCTCCACTTT. Encoded protein: CASSLWGGKSPLHF.

V usage is TRBV15 and J usage is TRBJ1-3, with D possibly TRBD1 on 5 matching bases. CDR1 LNHNV and CDR2 YYDKDF come from the germline V gene (reference sequence). Trimming cost V 3 bases and J 0 bases, with 9 bases left between them. This CDR3 has 15 amino acids. The CDR3 coding sequence is TGTGCCACCAGCAGCGGTAGGGGCTCTGGAAACACCATATATTTT. Encoded protein: CATSSGRGSGNTIYF.